This T cell receptor beta chain came from a study of shared clonotypes between healthy human individuals. This table comes from immunoSEQ multiplex PCR, and its TCRdb copy is limited to in-frame clones, with some not included. Of roughly 2.1 million clones listed, under 95% are singletons. Naive-designated CD8 cells lacked CD45RO, were positively enriched for CCR7, and omitted terminally differentiated effector memory CD45RA+ cells. The V gene lost 3 bases and the J gene lost 2 bases, with 15 bases spanning the gap. CDR1 is SGHRS and CDR2 is YFSETQ in the germline V gene. This CDR3 is built from 16 residues.

The gene calls are TRBV5-1 and TRBJ2-1; tentatively, D is TRBD1 (5 bases). Sequencing used naive CD8+ T cells from PBMCs. The clonotype was recovered from a man between 18 and 35 years old in good health. Some clones in this sample may be carry-over from other donors' samples. As DNA, the CDR3 is TGCGCCAGCAGCTCAGCCGACAGTTTGACCTACAATGAGCAGTTCTTC. Its translation: CASSSADSLTYNEQFF.